The rows below give T cell receptor beta chains drawn from one sample of a study of shared clonotypes between healthy human individuals. Method: immunoSEQ multiplex PCR; TCRdb's copy keeps in-frame clones and lacks some. The sample carries more than 2,000,000 clones, approximately 93% recorded once. Sequencing was carried out using naive CD4+ T cells from PBMCs. The receptor set was obtained from a man younger than 35 in good health. Some clones in this sample may be carry-over from other donors' samples. Both conserved end residues are part of each CDR3. Fields, in order: D gene, clone size, J gene, V gene, CDR3 protein, CDR3 DNA. A D gene is named only where the DNA matches it firmly. Clone size appears in some rows only: once, few, many, or a class for an expanded clone.

D gene: TRBD2
clone size: once
J gene: TRBJ2-1
V gene: TRBV19
CDR3 protein: CASNKLAGGYNEQFF
CDR3 DNA: TGTGCCAGTAATAAACTAGCGGGAGGGTACAATGAGCAGTTCTTC

D gene: NA
clone size: NA
J gene: TRBJ1-4
V gene: TRBV7-3
CDR3 protein: CASSPLSLSTEVLNEKLFF
CDR3 DNA: TGTGCCAGCAGCCCCCTCAGTTTGTCAACCGAGGTCCTTAACGAAAAACTGTTTTTT

D gene: TRBD2
clone size: NA
J gene: TRBJ2-7
V gene: TRBV4-1
CDR3 protein: CASSQDHSASGRAFPYEQYF
CDR3 DNA: TGCGCCAGCAGCCAAGATCACTCGGCTAGCGGGAGGGCCTTCCCCTACGAGCAGTACTTC

D gene: NA
clone size: NA
J gene: TRBJ1-4
V gene: TRBV6-5
CDR3 protein: CASSLKGEKLFF
CDR3 DNA: TGTGCCAGCAGCTTGAAAGGTGAAAAACTGTTTTTT

D gene: NA
clone size: NA
J gene: TRBJ1-4
V gene: TRBV28
CDR3 protein: CASRPPGSGNEKLFF
CDR3 DNA: TGTGCCAGCAGGCCTCCGGGATCGGGTAATGAAAAACTGTTTTTT

D gene: TRBD1
clone size: NA
J gene: TRBJ2-2
V gene: TRBV27
CDR3 protein: CASQTDRQGRRTGELFF
CDR3 DNA: TGTGCCAGCCAAACCGACCGACAGGGACGGCGCACCGGGGAGCTGTTTTTT

D gene: NA
clone size: NA
J gene: TRBJ1-1
V gene: TRBV29-1
CDR3 protein: CSGSTGNTEAFF
CDR3 DNA: TGCAGCGGATCGACGGGGAACACTGAAGCTTTCTTT

D gene: NA
clone size: NA
J gene: TRBJ1-1
V gene: TRBV7-2
CDR3 protein: CASSLSQANTEAFF
CDR3 DNA: TGTGCCAGCAGCTTATCACAGGCGAACACTGAAGCTTTCTTT

D gene: NA
clone size: NA
J gene: TRBJ2-2
V gene: TRBV27
CDR3 protein: CASSLSRGYTGELFF
CDR3 DNA: TGTGCCAGCAGTTTATCCAGGGGCTACACCGGGGAGCTGTTTTTT

D gene: NA
clone size: NA
J gene: TRBJ2-6
V gene: TRBV4-1
CDR3 protein: CASSWGGSGANVLTF
CDR3 DNA: TGCGCCAGCAGCTGGGGCGGGTCTGGGGCCAACGTCCTGACTTTC

D gene: NA
clone size: NA
J gene: TRBJ1-5
V gene: TRBV28
CDR3 protein: CASSPPSSPSNQPQHF
CDR3 DNA: TGTGCCAGCAGCCCCCCTTCGAGTCCCAGCAATCAGCCCCAGCATTTT

D gene: NA
clone size: NA
J gene: TRBJ2-3
V gene: TRBV29-1
CDR3 protein: CSVTDDNTQYF
CDR3 DNA: TGCAGCGTTACAGACGACAATACGCAATATTTT

D gene: NA
clone size: NA
J gene: TRBJ2-3
V gene: TRBV7-9
CDR3 protein: CASSSLGGSSTDTQYF
CDR3 DNA: TGTGCCAGCAGCTCGTTAGGCGGGTCTAGCACAGATACGCAGTATTTT

D gene: NA
clone size: once
J gene: TRBJ2-7
V gene: TRBV5-8
CDR3 protein: CASSSTGTPIAYEQYF
CDR3 DNA: TGTGCCAGCAGCTCGACCGGGACACCCATAGCCTACGAGCAGTACTTC

D gene: NA
clone size: NA
J gene: TRBJ1-2
V gene: TRBV18
CDR3 protein: CASSPSPVDYGYTF
CDR3 DNA: TGTGCCAGCTCACCTAGCCCTGTCGACTATGGCTACACCTTC

D gene: NA
clone size: once
J gene: TRBJ2-7
V gene: TRBV11-3
CDR3 protein: CASSLGGGYEQYF
CDR3 DNA: TGTGCCAGCAGCCTAGGGGGGGGCTACGAGCAGTACTTC

D gene: TRBD1
clone size: NA
J gene: TRBJ2-7
V gene: TRBV5-1
CDR3 protein: CASRPITGEFDEQYF
CDR3 DNA: TGCGCCAGCAGACCGATTACAGGGGAGTTCGACGAGCAGTACTTC

D gene: NA
clone size: NA
J gene: TRBJ1-1
V gene: TRBV19
CDR3 protein: CASSLQGRRTEAFF
CDR3 DNA: TGTGCCAGTAGTCTCCAGGGGAGGAGGACTGAAGCTTTCTTT

D gene: TRBD1
clone size: NA
J gene: TRBJ2-7
V gene: TRBV19
CDR3 protein: CASRPGQGDYEQYF
CDR3 DNA: TGTGCCAGTCGCCCGGGACAGGGAGACTACGAGCAGTACTTC

D gene: TRBD2
clone size: NA
J gene: TRBJ2-3
V gene: TRBV11-2
CDR3 protein: CASSYQLAGGTDTQYF
CDR3 DNA: TGTGCCAGCAGCTACCAACTAGCGGGAGGCACAGATACGCAGTATTTT

D gene: NA
clone size: once
J gene: TRBJ1-3
V gene: TRBV6-5
CDR3 protein: CASSYYGGAGNTIYF
CDR3 DNA: TGTGCCAGCAGTTACTACGGGGGCGCCGGAAACACCATATATTTT

D gene: NA
clone size: NA
J gene: TRBJ2-7
V gene: TRBV7-2
CDR3 protein: CASTGGTQYEQYF
CDR3 DNA: TGTGCCAGTACGGGTGGGACCCAGTACGAGCAGTACTTC

D gene: TRBD1
clone size: NA
J gene: TRBJ1-1
V gene: TRBV6-6
CDR3 protein: CASTQGANTEAFF
CDR3 DNA: TGTGCCAGCACCCAGGGGGCGAACACTGAAGCTTTCTTT

D gene: NA
clone size: NA
J gene: TRBJ2-7
V gene: TRBV11-2
CDR3 protein: CASSLDRIPNYEQYF
CDR3 DNA: TGTGCCAGCAGCTTAGATCGGATACCAAACTACGAGCAGTACTTC

D gene: TRBD1
clone size: NA
J gene: TRBJ1-5
V gene: TRBV6-1
CDR3 protein: CAAGTDYSNQPQHF
CDR3 DNA: TGTGCCGCCGGGACAGACTATAGCAATCAGCCCCAGCATTTT

D gene: TRBD2
clone size: NA
J gene: TRBJ2-1
V gene: TRBV7-2
CDR3 protein: CASSPKVVPGGLDYNEQFF
CDR3 DNA: TGTGCCAGCAGCCCAAAGGTGGTACCGGGAGGTCTGGATTACAATGAGCAGTTCTTC

D gene: TRBD1
clone size: NA
J gene: TRBJ1-4
V gene: TRBV11-2
CDR3 protein: CASSLGRTGPSWVEKLFF
CDR3 DNA: TGTGCCAGCAGCTTAGGCCGGACAGGTCCCAGTTGGGTTGAAAAACTGTTTTTT

D gene: NA
clone size: NA
J gene: TRBJ2-7
V gene: TRBV5-6
CDR3 protein: CASALQGLDEQYF
CDR3 DNA: TGTGCCAGCGCCCTCCAGGGTTTGGACGAGCAGTACTTC

D gene: NA
clone size: NA
J gene: TRBJ2-2
V gene: TRBV5-1
CDR3 protein: CASTPLAEGGELFF
CDR3 DNA: TGCGCCAGCACTCCCTTGGCGGAGGGCGGGGAGCTGTTTTTT

D gene: NA
clone size: NA
J gene: TRBJ2-7
V gene: TRBV29-1
CDR3 protein: CSVESPDRSSYEQYF
CDR3 DNA: TGCAGCGTTGAGAGCCCGGACCGAAGCTCCTACGAGCAGTACTTC

D gene: NA
clone size: NA
J gene: TRBJ1-2
V gene: TRBV2
CDR3 protein: CASSGREGGYTF
CDR3 DNA: TGTGCCAGCAGTGGTCGGGAGGGTGGCTACACCTTC

D gene: TRBD1
clone size: NA
J gene: TRBJ1-2
V gene: TRBV7-2
CDR3 protein: CASSLMGTGGLGF
CDR3 DNA: TGTGCCAGCAGCTTAATGGGAACAGGGGGCTTGGGATTC

D gene: TRBD1
clone size: once
J gene: TRBJ2-7
V gene: TRBV5-1
CDR3 protein: CASSLLTGFYEQYF
CDR3 DNA: TGCGCCAGCAGCTTATTGACAGGGTTCTACGAGCAGTACTTC

D gene: NA
clone size: once
J gene: TRBJ2-7
V gene: TRBV7-2
CDR3 protein: CASSLTGHVEQYF
CDR3 DNA: TGTGCCAGCAGCTTAACGGGTCATGTCGAGCAGTACTTC